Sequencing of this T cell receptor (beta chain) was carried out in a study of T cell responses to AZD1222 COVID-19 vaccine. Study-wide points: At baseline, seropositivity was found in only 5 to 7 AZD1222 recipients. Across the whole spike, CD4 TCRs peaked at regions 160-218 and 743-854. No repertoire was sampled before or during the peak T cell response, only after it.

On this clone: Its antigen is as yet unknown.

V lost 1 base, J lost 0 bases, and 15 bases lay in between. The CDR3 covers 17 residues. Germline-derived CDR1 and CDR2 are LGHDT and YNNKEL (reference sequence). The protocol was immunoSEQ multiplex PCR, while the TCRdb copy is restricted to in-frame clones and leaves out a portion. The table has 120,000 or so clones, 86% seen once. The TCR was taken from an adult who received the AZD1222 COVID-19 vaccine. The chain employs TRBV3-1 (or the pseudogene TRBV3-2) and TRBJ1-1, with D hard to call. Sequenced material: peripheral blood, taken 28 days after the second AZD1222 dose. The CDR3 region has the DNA TGTGCCAGCAGCCAAGTGGACGGACTGGTGGTGAACACTGAAGCTTTCTTT. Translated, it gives CASSQVDGLVVNTEAFF.